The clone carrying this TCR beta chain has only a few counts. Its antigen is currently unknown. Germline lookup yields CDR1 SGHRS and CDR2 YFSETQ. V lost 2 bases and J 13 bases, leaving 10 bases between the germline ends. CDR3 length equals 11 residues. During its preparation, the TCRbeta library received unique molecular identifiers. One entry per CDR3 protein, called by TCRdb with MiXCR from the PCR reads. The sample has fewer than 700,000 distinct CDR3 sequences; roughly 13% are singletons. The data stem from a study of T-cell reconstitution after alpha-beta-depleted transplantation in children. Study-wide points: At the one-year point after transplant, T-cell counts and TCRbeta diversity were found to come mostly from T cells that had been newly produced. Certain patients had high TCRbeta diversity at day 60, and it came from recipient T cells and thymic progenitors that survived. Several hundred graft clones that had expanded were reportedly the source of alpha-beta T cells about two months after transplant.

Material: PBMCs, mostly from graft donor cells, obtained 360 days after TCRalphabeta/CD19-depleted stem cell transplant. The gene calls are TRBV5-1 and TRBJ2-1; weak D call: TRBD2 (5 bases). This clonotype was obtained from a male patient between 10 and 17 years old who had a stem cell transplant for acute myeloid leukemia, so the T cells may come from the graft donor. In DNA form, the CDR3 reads TGCGCCAGCAGCTTAAAGGGAGCCCAGTTCTTC. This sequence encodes CASSLKGAQFF.